This note documents a single T cell receptor beta chain sequence. The antigen is undetermined. These data originate in a study of cytotoxic CD8 clonotypes in ibrutinib-treated CLL. About the research overall: Partial responses totalled approximately 25 and complete responses 2; after median roughly 68 months, 14 remained remitted and roughly twelve progressed. Response samples were obtained once patients had received a median 12 months of treatment, range 6 to 36. Study-wide results and limits: Relative to age-matched healthy donors, clonality at baseline was higher, and it tracked circulating CD8+ T-cell counts.

The CDR3 is 15 residues long. Germline V gene lookup returns CDR1 SGHTA and CDR2 FQGNSA. J lost 4 bases, V lost 5 bases, and 5 bases had no gene match. The data were produced by immunoSEQ multiplex PCR, yet TCRdb's version contains in-frame clones alone and is incomplete. This table holds 190,000 or so clones, about 72% found once. This receptor was taken from a human donor with chronic lymphocytic leukemia. The material sequenced was PBMCs, taken after 24 months of ibrutinib treatment. This chain joins TRBV7-2 and TRBJ2-1, with 10 nucleotides matching TRBD2. The CDR3 coding sequence is TGTGCCAGCAGCATCACTAGCGGGGTGTACAATGAGCAGTTCTTC. Its protein is CASSITSGVYNEQFF.